This TCR beta chain derives from a study of T cells expressing NK-cell markers. Study as a whole: Eight donors were sequenced, seven testing HCMV-seropositive and one testing seronegative.

TCRdb reprocessed the 5' RACE reads and reports one entry per CDR3 protein, with no DNA. The sample has about 160,000 distinct CDR3 sequences; the top ten hold around 18%. CDR3 size: 11 residues. The sample comprised blood T cells: a sorted CD56 or NKG2C T cell subset, CD4+ or CD8+ T cells, or bulk PBMC T cells (not recorded which). The chain combines TRBV12-3 or TRBV12-4 with TRBJ2-1. The receptor was derived from a woman aged 18 to 69 in good health. CDR3 sequence: CASRGLTEQFF.